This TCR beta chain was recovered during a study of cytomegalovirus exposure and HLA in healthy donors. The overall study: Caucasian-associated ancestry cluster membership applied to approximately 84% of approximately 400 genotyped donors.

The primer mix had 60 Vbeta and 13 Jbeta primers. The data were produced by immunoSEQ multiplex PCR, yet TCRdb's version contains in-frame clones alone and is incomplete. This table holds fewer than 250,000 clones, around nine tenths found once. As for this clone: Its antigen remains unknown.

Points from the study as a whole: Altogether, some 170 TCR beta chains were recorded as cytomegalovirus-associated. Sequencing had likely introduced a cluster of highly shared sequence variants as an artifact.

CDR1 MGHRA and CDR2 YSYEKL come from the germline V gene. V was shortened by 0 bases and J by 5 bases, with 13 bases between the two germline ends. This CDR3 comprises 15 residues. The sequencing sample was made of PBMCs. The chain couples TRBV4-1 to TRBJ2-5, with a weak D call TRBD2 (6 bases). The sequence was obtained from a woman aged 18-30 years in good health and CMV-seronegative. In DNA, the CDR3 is TGCGCCAGCAGCCAAGATTCTAAGGGGAGGGAGACCCAGTACTTC. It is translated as CASSQDSKGRETQYF.